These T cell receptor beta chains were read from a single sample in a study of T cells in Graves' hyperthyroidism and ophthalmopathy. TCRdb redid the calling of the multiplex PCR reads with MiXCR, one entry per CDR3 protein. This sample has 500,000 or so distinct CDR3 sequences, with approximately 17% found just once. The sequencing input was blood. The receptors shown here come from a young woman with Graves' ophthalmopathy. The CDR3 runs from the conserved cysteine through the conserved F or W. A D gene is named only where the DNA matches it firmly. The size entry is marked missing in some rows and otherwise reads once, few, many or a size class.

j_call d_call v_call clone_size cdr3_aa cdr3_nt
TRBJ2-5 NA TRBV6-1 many CASTFSVAGAGETQYF TGTGCCAGCACTTTTTCGGTAGCAGGGGCGGGGGAGACCCAGTACTTC
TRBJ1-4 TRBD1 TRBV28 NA CASIEQGAPNEKLFF TGTGCCAGCATCGAACAGGGGGCTCCCAATGAAAAACTGTTTTTT
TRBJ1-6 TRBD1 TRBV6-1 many CANPTGTGSPLHF TGTGCCAACCCGACAGGGACGGGATCACCCCTCCACTTT
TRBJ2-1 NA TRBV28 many CASSLSGGHGNEQFF TGTGCCAGCAGTTTATCCGGCGGTCACGGGAATGAGCAGTTCTTC
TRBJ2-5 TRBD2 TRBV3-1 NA CASSQDSGLAETQYF TGTGCCAGCAGCCAAGATTCGGGACTAGCAGAGACCCAGTACTTC
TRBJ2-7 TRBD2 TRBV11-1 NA CASSLVGGDSYEQYF TGTGCCAGCAGCTTAGTCGGGGGGGATTCCTACGAGCAGTACTTC
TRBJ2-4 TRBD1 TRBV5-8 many CASSGRDRAPKNIQYF TGTGCCAGCAGCGGGCGGGACAGGGCTCCCAAAAACATTCAGTACTTC
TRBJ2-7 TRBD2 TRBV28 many CASSLTRLAGGEQYF TGTGCCAGCAGTTTGACTAGACTAGCGGGAGGTGAGCAGTACTTC
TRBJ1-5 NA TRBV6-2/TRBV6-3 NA CASSYSTRSGNQPQHF TGTGCCAGCAGTTACTCGACCAGGTCGGGCAATCAGCCCCAGCATTTT
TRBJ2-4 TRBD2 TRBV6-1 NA CASSLSGTSGNKNIQYF TGTGCCAGTAGTCTCTCCGGGACTAGCGGGAACAAAAACATTCAGTACTTC
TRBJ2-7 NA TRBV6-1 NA CASSTDRASYEQYF TGTGCCAGCAGTACGGACAGAGCCTCCTACGAGCAGTACTTC
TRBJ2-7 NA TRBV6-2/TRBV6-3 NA CASSSEEVYEQYF TGTGCCAGCAGTTCTGAGGAGGTCTACGAGCAGTACTTC
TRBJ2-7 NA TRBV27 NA CASSLSRTDSSPYEQYF TGTGCCAGCAGTTTATCCCGGACAGACTCTTCCCCCTACGAGCAGTACTTC
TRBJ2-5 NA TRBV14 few CASSQGDRGTQYF TGTGCCAGCAGCCAAGGAGACCGAGGGACCCAGTACTTC
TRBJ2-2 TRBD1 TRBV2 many CASSEEQGVIGELFF TGTGCCAGCAGTGAGGAACAGGGGGTGATCGGGGAGCTGTTTTTT
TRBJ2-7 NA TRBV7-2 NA CASSWGTDYEQYF TGTGCCAGCAGCTGGGGGACTGACTACGAGCAGTACTTC
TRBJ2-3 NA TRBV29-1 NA CSVERGASTDTQYF TGCAGCGTTGAACGGGGGGCGAGTACAGATACGCAGTATTTT
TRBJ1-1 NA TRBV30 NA CAWSVSGGGSTEAFF TGTGCCTGGAGTGTATCGGGGGGAGGCTCCACTGAAGCTTTCTTT
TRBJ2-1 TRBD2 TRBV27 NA CASRLAASSYNEQFF TGTGCCAGCAGACTAGCGGCGAGCTCCTACAATGAGCAGTTCTTC
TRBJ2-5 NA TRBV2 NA CANSLSETQYF TGTGCCAACAGCCTGTCGGAGACCCAGTACTTC
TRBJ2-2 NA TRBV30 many CAWRVWDTGELFF TGTGCCTGGAGGGTTTGGGACACCGGGGAGCTGTTTTTT
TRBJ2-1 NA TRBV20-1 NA CSASRLIGDEQFF TGCAGTGCTAGTCGTCTAATAGGGGATGAGCAGTTCTTC
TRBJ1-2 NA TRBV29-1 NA CSVAVDYGYTF TGCAGCGTTGCTGTTGACTATGGCTACACCTTC
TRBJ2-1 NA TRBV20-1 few CSARETGTSSYNEQFF TGCAGTGCTAGAGAAACCGGGACGAGCTCCTACAATGAGCAGTTCTTC
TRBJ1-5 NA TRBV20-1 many CSASFGRVNQPQHF TGCAGTGCTAGTTTTGGCAGGGTCAATCAGCCCCAGCATTTT
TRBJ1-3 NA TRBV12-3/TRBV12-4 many CASSPRAPSSGNTIYF TGTGCCAGCAGCCCTCGGGCCCCCAGCTCTGGAAACACCATATATTTT
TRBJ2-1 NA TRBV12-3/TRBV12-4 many CASSPPTAVEQFF TGTGCCAGCAGTCCCCCAACCGCCGTTGAGCAGTTCTTC
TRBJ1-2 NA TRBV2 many CASSAEGRNYGYTF TGTGCCAGCAGTGCCGAGGGCCGGAACTATGGCTACACCTTC
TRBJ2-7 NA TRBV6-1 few CASSPRQYEQYF TGTGCCAGCAGTCCCAGACAGTACGAGCAGTACTTC
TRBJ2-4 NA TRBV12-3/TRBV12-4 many CASSLGAKNIQYF TGTGCCAGCAGTTTAGGGGCCAAAAACATTCAGTACTTC
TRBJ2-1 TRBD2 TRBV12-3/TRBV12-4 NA CASSLAHGGGNEQFF TGTGCCAGCAGTTTAGCGCACGGGGGGGGCAATGAGCAGTTCTTC
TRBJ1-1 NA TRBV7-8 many CASSLKSTEAFF TGTGCCAGCAGCTTAAAGAGCACTGAAGCTTTCTTT
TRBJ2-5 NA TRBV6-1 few CASGPLPQETQYF TGTGCCAGCGGCCCCTTACCACAAGAGACCCAGTACTTC
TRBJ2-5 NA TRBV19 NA CASSIERETQYF TGTGCCAGTAGTATAGAGCGGGAGACCCAGTACTTC
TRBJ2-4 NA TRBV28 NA CASGSNIQHF TGTGCCAGCGGGTCAAACATTCAGCACTTC
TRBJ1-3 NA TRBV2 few CASSDDARVNSGNTIYF TGTGCCAGCAGTGATGACGCCAGGGTTAACTCTGGAAACACCATATATTTT
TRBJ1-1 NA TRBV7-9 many CASSYRAVGTEAFF TGTGCCAGCAGCTACAGGGCGGTGGGCACTGAAGCTTTCTTT
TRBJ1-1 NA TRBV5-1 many CASSLGQARSEAFF TGCGCCAGCAGCTTGGGCCAAGCACGGTCTGAAGCTTTCTTT
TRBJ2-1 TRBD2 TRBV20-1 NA CSARDIFGRAGNEQFF TGCAGTGCTAGAGATATCTTCGGGAGGGCCGGCAATGAGCAGTTCTTC
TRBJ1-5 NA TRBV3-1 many CASSPDPFQPQHF TGTGCCAGCAGCCCCGATCCTTTTCAGCCCCAGCATTTT
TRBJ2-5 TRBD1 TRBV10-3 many CAISEGLTGGQETQYF TGTGCCATCAGTGAGGGTCTGACAGGGGGCCAAGAGACCCAGTACTTC
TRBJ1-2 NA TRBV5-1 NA CASSLRFGSGYTF TGCGCCAGCAGCTTGAGATTCGGGAGCGGCTACACCTTC
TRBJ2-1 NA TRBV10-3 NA CAISDSEDEQFF TGTGCCATCAGTGACTCCGAGGATGAGCAGTTCTTC
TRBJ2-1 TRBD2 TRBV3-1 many CASSQGGIEQFF TGTGCCAGCAGCCAGGGAGGGATTGAGCAGTTCTTC
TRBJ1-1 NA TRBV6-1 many CASRSTTGNTEAFF TGTGCCAGCAGGTCAACGACAGGCAACACTGAAGCTTTCTTT
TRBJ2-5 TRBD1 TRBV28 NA CASGSDRVEETQYF TGTGCCAGCGGGTCGGACAGGGTAGAAGAGACCCAGTACTTC
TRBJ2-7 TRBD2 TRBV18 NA CASSPGGGAGEQYF TGTGCCAGCTCACCGGGCGGGGGGGCCGGCGAGCAGTACTTC
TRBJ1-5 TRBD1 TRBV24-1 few CATSDGQGYQPQHF TGTGCCACCAGTGATGGACAGGGCTATCAGCCCCAGCATTTT
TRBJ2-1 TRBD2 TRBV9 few CASSGGTNFYNEQFF TGTGCCAGCAGCGGGGGGACTAACTTCTACAATGAGCAGTTCTTC
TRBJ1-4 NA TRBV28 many CASSLGGNVNEKLFF TGTGCCAGCAGTTTAGGGGGTAATGTTAATGAAAAACTGTTTTTT
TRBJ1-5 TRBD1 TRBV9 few CASSANRGDQPQHF TGTGCCAGCAGCGCAAACAGGGGAGATCAGCCCCAGCATTTT
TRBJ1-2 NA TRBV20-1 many CSAREGRTFGYTF TGCAGTGCTAGAGAAGGCAGGACCTTCGGCTACACCTTC